The 24 T cell receptor beta chains listed next were all sequenced from one sample in a study of monozygotic twins with inflammatory bowel disease. TCRdb processed the 5' RACE reads again and assigns one entry to each CDR3 protein, with no DNA. The sample's table shows more than 75,000 distinct CDR3 sequences. The sequenced sample consisted of blood. The receptor set was obtained from a human donor with ulcerative colitis or Crohn's disease, or a healthy co-twin of an affected twin (not recorded which).

The chain combines TRBV5-1 with TRBJ2-5; checking the TCRdb D call of TRBD2 is not possible without DNA. Per germline, CDR1 SGHRS and CDR2 YFSETQ. CDR3 size: 13 residues. The CDR3 is CASSPGGRETQYF.

This chain uses TRBV20-1 with TRBJ1-1; TCRdb proposes TRBD1, but this gene call is untestable without DNA. Germline loops: CDR1 DFQATT, CDR2 SNEGSKA (reference sequence). The CDR3 totals 11 residues. The CDR3 region is CSVAGMTEAFF.

The chain links TRBV6-6 to TRBJ2-7; without DNA, the TCRdb call of TRBD1 cannot be checked. The CDR3 has 13 residues. CDR1 is MNHNY and CDR2 is SVGAGI in the germline V gene (reference sequence). The CDR3 loop is CASSWDRQYEQYF.

V usage is TRBV5-1 and J usage is TRBJ2-5. The germline gives CDR1 SGHRS, CDR2 YFSETQ. This CDR3 has 11 amino acids. The CDR3 here is CASLLDGSQYF.

The chain is built from TRBV18 and TRBJ2-7. The germline gives CDR1 KGHSH, CDR2 LQKENI. The CDR3 loop spans 13 amino acids. CDR3 sequence reads: CASSRGESYEQYF.

This chain uses TRBV5-1 with TRBJ2-5; with no DNA, the TCRdb D assignment of TRBD2 cannot be verified. The CDR3 loop spans 15 amino acids. Germline loops: CDR1 SGHRS, CDR2 YFSETQ. This chain's CDR3 is CASSFSLAGGETQYF.

CDR3 sequence: CSATRPGGILTEAFF. The rearrangement joins TRBV20-1 to TRBJ1-1. The CDR3 runs 15 residues. Germline V gene data show CDR1 as DFQATT and CDR2 as SNEGSKA (reference sequence).

This chain's CDR3 is CASSLRLAGLNEQFF. This chain joins TRBV7-9 and TRBJ2-1; there is no DNA to check the TCRdb D call of TRBD2. Germline V CDR1 and CDR2: SEHNR, FQNEAQ (reference sequence). This CDR3 is 15 amino acids long.

V usage is TRBV5-1 and J usage is TRBJ2-5; TCRdb designates TRBD1, a call that cannot be tested without DNA. The CDR3 loop spans 15 amino acids. CDR1 is SGHRS and CDR2 is YFSETQ in the germline V gene. This chain's CDR3 is CASTTQGLLGETQYF.

This rearrangement joins TRBV6-5 to TRBJ1-3; as DNA is missing, the TRBD1 call by TCRdb cannot be tested. The CDR3 consists of 16 residues. CDR1 is MNHEY and CDR2 is SVGAGI in the germline V gene. The CDR3 spells CASSSSGGQGGNTIYF.

The chain joins TRBV7-9 to TRBJ2-4; TCRdb picks TRBD2, but there is no DNA to check that call. The germline gives CDR1 SEHNR, CDR2 FQNEAQ (reference sequence). The CDR3 covers 14 residues. CDR3 sequence reads: CASSLSGPENIQYF. Combining the CDR3 with reference TRBV7-9 and TRBJ2-4 gives the whole variable domain DTGVSQNPRHKITKRGQNVTFRCDPISEHNRLYWYRQTLGQGPEFLTYFQNEAQLEKSRLLSDRFSAERPKGSFSTLEIQRTEQGDSAMYLCASSLSGPENIQYFGAGTRLSVL.

The CDR3 here is CAISTGTVNSPLHF. The chain links TRBV10-3 to TRBJ1-6; the TCRdb call, TRBD1, lacks DNA for checking. CDR1 is ENHRY and CDR2 is SYGVKD in the germline V gene. There are 14 residues in the CDR3.

CDR3 sequence: CASSLSPSLLYEQYF. The J gene is TRBJ2-7, the V gene TRBV7-2; TCRdb names TRBD2, which stays unverified in the absence of DNA. Per germline, CDR1 SGHTA and CDR2 FQGNSA. CDR3 length equals 15 residues. The whole variable domain, remainder taken from reference TRBV7-2 and TRBJ2-7, is GAGVSQSPSNKVTEKGKDVELRCDPISGHTALYWYRQSLGQGLEFLIYFQGNSAPDKSGLPSDRFSAERTGGSVSTLTIQRTQQEDSAVYLCASSLSPSLLYEQYFGPGTRLTVT.

The chain recombines TRBV18 with TRBJ2-7; there is no DNA to check the TCRdb D call of TRBD1. This CDR3 contains 14 residues. Looked up from germline, CDR1 is KGHSH and CDR2 is LQKENI. CDR3 sequence reads: CASSSQGVLHEQYF.

The chain carries TRBV5-6 and TRBJ2-7. Germline lookup yields CDR1 SGHDT and CDR2 YYEEEE. The CDR3 is 13 residues long. The CDR3 spells CASSLSGPDEQYF.

The genes are TRBV12-3 or TRBV12-4 and TRBJ1-3. CDR3 length: 15 amino acids. CDR3 sequence: CASSASSSSGNTIYF.

The gene calls are TRBV12-3 or TRBV12-4 and TRBJ2-7; TCRdb picks TRBD2, but there is no DNA to check that call. This CDR3 has 14 residues. The CDR3 region is CASSFRVADYEQYF.

V is TRBV9 and J is TRBJ1-2; the D call of TRBD1 rests on TCRdb alone, since no DNA is present to check it. This CDR3 has 15 amino acids. Germline V lookup: CDR1 SGDLS, CDR2 YYNGEE. CDR3 in amino acids: CASSVSGTGRDVYTF.

V and J are TRBV13 and TRBJ1-1; TCRdb designates TRBD1, a call that cannot be tested without DNA. The CDR3 extends over 15 amino acids. Per the germline V gene, CDR1 is PRHDT and CDR2 is FYEKMQ (reference sequence). The chain's CDR3 is CASSPPDRVDTEAFF.

The genes are TRBV20-1 and TRBJ1-6; the D gene TCRdb calls, TRBD1, cannot be checked with no DNA. CDR1 and CDR2 (germline): DFQATT, SNEGSKA (reference sequence). The CDR3 extends over 15 amino acids. The CDR3 here is CSARGAGALGSPLHF.

The chain combines TRBV27 with TRBJ2-2; TCRdb proposes TRBD1, but this gene call is untestable without DNA. The germline V gene encodes CDR1 MNHEY and CDR2 SMNVEV (reference sequence). The CDR3 covers 17 residues. The CDR3 loop is CASSPLSSGGIAGELFF.

The gene calls are TRBV27 and TRBJ2-1; TCRdb indicates TRBD1, and absent DNA this call remains unverified. Germline CDR1 and CDR2: MNHEY and SMNVEV (reference sequence). The CDR3 runs 15 residues. CDR3 amino acids: CASSKGQIYGGEQFF.

The chain recombines TRBV5-6 with TRBJ1-5; TCRdb gives TRBD1 as the D gene, but with no DNA this cannot be confirmed. This CDR3 is built from 15 residues. CDR1 and CDR2 (germline): SGHDT, YYEEEE. CDR3 in amino acids: CASSARRDGNQPQHF. The full variable domain, its missing parts supplied by reference TRBV5-6 and TRBJ1-5, is DAGVTQSPTHLIKTRGQQVTLRCSPKSGHDTVSWYQQALGQGPQFIFQYYEEEERQRGNFPDRFSGHQFPNYSSELNVNALLLGDSALYLCASSARRDGNQPQHFGDGTRLSIL.

The V call is TRBV7-2, the J call TRBJ2-7. The CDR3 contains 12 residues. CDR1 SGHTA and CDR2 FQGNSA come from the germline V gene. Here the CDR3 reads CASSSEKGEQYF.